Below are 8 T cell receptor beta chains sequenced from a single sample in a study of T cell responses to AZD1222 COVID-19 vaccine. The method was immunoSEQ multiplex PCR; TCRdb's version includes in-frame clones alone and lacks a portion of them. The sample includes 100,000 or so clones, around nine tenths seen only once; the top ten take 3.5% to 4.5%. The material was peripheral blood, obtained on day 0 of AZD1222 vaccination. These TCRs come from an adult in good health.

The rearrangement links TRBV6-1 to TRBJ2-7; weak D call: TRBD2 (6 bases). The V gene's germline CDR1 is MNHNS and CDR2 SASEGT. V was cut by 1 base and J by 7 bases, with 20 bases left in between. The CDR3 consists of 16 residues. CDR3 nucleotides: TGTGCCAGCAGTGAAGAGTCTCGGGGGTCTGCCTGGGAGCAGTACTTC. Its translation: CASSEESRGSAWEQYF.

The CDR3: CASSGGGDRVYNEQFF. The CDR3 region has the DNA TGTGCCAGCAGCGGAGGGGGGGACAGGGTCTACAATGAGCAGTTCTTC. This chain joins TRBV9 and TRBJ2-1; 9 bases are a match to TRBD1. The V and J ends lost 3 bases and 3 bases, in that order; junction bases with no gene match: 7. The CDR3 consists of 16 residues. Germline V CDR1 and CDR2: SGDLS, YYNGEE.

The genes are TRBV18 and TRBJ2-7; D is ambiguous. The CDR3 sequence is 15 residues long. Germline lookup yields CDR1 KGHSH and CDR2 LQKENI. V dropped 0 bases and J dropped 3 bases, with 12 bases sitting between them. The CDR3 loop reads CASSPPGLRNYEQYF. The CDR3, as DNA: TGTGCCAGCTCACCACCGGGTCTCAGAAACTACGAGCAGTACTTC.

The chain uses TRBV19 and TRBJ1-2; tentatively, D is TRBD1 (6 bases). Per the germline V gene, CDR1 is LNHDA and CDR2 is SQIVND (reference sequence). The CDR3 length is 13 residues. V gave up 6 bases and J gave up 3 bases, with 11 bases separating them. The DNA of the CDR3 is TGTGCCAGTAGATCAGACAGGCACTATGGCTACACCTTC. It encodes CASRSDRHYGYTF.

The rearrangement joins TRBV6-5 to TRBJ2-1; 8 nucleotides align to TRBD2. Trimming cost V 7 bases and J 2 bases; bases outside gene matches: 7. This CDR3 region has 15 residues. Germline CDR1 and CDR2: MNHEY and SVGAGI. In DNA, the CDR3 is TGTGCCAGCACTAAACCGGGGGGGGCCTACAATGAGCAGTTCTTC. This gives the protein CASTKPGGAYNEQFF.

In its sample, this clone was seen once. This sequence joins TRBV6-5 and TRBJ1-5; tentatively, D is TRBD1 (5 bases). Germline CDR1 reads MNHEY; CDR2 reads SVGAGI. The length of the CDR3 is 14 residues. The V end was cut by 6 bases, the J end by 1 base, with 10 bases between. This CDR3 reads CASSRDLSNQPQHF. As DNA, the CDR3 is TGTGCCAGCAGCAGGGACTTGAGCAATCAGCCCCAGCATTTT.

CDR3 sequence (DNA): TGTGCCAGCAGCCACGGTATAGGCAGGGTGTATGGAAACACCATATATTTT. Translated: CASSHGIGRVYGNTIYF. This chain connects TRBV11-2 to TRBJ1-3; D perhaps matches TRBD1 (5 bases). This CDR3 is 17 amino acids long. Germline CDR1 is SGHAT and CDR2 is FQNNGV. The V end lost 5 bases, the J end lost 3 bases, and 20 bases lay between the germline ends. Variable domain in full (rest from reference TRBV11-2 and TRBJ1-3): EAGVAQSPRYKIIEKRQSVAFWCNPISGHATLYWYQQILGQGPKLLIQFQNNGVVDDSQLPKDRFSAERLKGVDSTLKIQPAKLEDSAVYLCASSHGIGRVYGNTIYFGEGSWLTVV.

J is TRBJ2-7 and V is TRBV27; possibly TRBD1 or TRBD2 for D (5 bases each). V was pared by 4 bases and J by 5 bases, with 12 bases between. Germline values: CDR1 MNHEY, CDR2 SMNVEV (reference sequence). The CDR3 covers 13 residues. The CDR3 loop is CASSYGGRDEQYF. CDR3 DNA sequence: TGTGCCAGCAGTTATGGGGGAAGGGACGAGCAGTACTTC.